Described below is a single T cell receptor beta chain sequence and its context. Its specificity is not known. Germline values: CDR1 SGHRS, CDR2 YFSETQ. The CDR3 contains 15 residues. TCRdb reprocessed the 5' RACE reads and reports one entry per CDR3 protein, with no DNA. This table holds about 460,000 distinct CDR3 sequences. This specimen belongs to a study of T cells expressing NK-cell markers. Study-level background: Obtained from sorted CD3+CD56+NKG2C+, CD3+CD56+NKG2C- and CD3+CD56-NKG2C+ T cells were the TCR beta repertoires. Whole-study results and caveats: Topping the CD3+CD56-NKG2C+ fraction as well were these clonotypes, in a handful of donors.

This chain uses TRBV5-1 with TRBJ2-3; TCRdb's D call of TRBD1 is untestable without DNA. Sequencing was performed on blood T cells: a sorted CD56 or NKG2C T cell subset, CD4+ or CD8+ T cells, or bulk PBMC T cells (not recorded which). The clonotype was recovered from a woman between 45 and 60 years old in good health. The chain's CDR3 is CASSFGGMVTDTQYF. Using reference TRBV5-1 and TRBJ2-3 for the parts outside the CDR3, the full variable domain is KAGVTQTPRYLIKTRGQQVTLSCSPISGHRSVSWYQQTPGQGLQFLFEYFSETQRNKGNFPGRFSGRQFSNSRSEMNVSTLELGDSALYLCASSFGGMVTDTQYFGPGTRLTVL.